These T cell receptor beta chains were read from a single sample in a study of cytomegalovirus exposure and HLA in healthy donors. Profiled with immunoSEQ multiplex PCR; TCRdb holds only in-frame clones, not every one. The table records hundreds of thousands of clones, about four fifths of them present only once. Sequencing was done on a sample of PBMCs. The receptors were sampled from a man aged 35-49 years in good health and CMV-seropositive. CDR3s include the opening cysteine and the closing phenylalanine or tryptophan. A D gene is named only where the DNA matches it firmly. The size field is filled for only some rows; it gives once, few, many or a size class.

DNA | CDR3 | J | V | D | size
TGCGCCAGCAGCTTTTCCCGGGAGACCCAGTACTTC | CASSFSRETQYF | TRBJ2-5 | TRBV5-1 | - | -
TGTGCCAGCAGCCTCACGGAGGGGGCTGACACTGAAGCTTTCTTT | CASSLTEGADTEAFF | TRBJ1-1 | TRBV4-2 | TRBD1 | -
TGCAGCGTTGGACACGAGGGCACTGAAGCTTTCTTT | CSVGHEGTEAFF | TRBJ1-1 | TRBV29-1 | - | -
TGCGCCAGCAGTGAGTCGGGGCGAACCGGGGAGCTGTTTTTT | CASSESGRTGELFF | TRBJ2-2 | TRBV10-1 | - | -
TGCGCCAGCAGCCAGACAGGGCCCGAAAAACTGTTTTTT | CASSQTGPEKLFF | TRBJ1-4 | TRBV5-1 | TRBD1 | -
TGTGCCAGCAGCCGAGGGGGCCCCTCTGGAAACACCATATATTTT | CASSRGGPSGNTIYF | TRBJ1-3 | TRBV6-5 | TRBD1 | -
TGTGCCAGCTCACCACCGGGAGCTACGCGGGAGACAGATACGCAGTATTTT | CASSPPGATRETDTQYF | TRBJ2-3 | TRBV18 | TRBD2 | few
TGCAGCGCAGGGAATACTGGAAACACCATATATTTT | CSAGNTGNTIYF | TRBJ1-3 | TRBV29-1 | - | -
TGTGCCACCGTCCTCAGGGGGGCGCGGACTGAAGCTTTCTTT | CATVLRGARTEAFF | TRBJ1-1 | TRBV2 | TRBD1 | -
TGTGCCAGTAGTTCCCGGGACAGCTCCTACGAGCAGTACTTC | CASSSRDSSYEQYF | TRBJ2-7 | TRBV19 | TRBD1 | -
TGTGCCAGCAGCCAGCTGACCGGGACAGGGTCAGATACGCAGTATTTT | CASSQLTGTGSDTQYF | TRBJ2-3 | TRBV7-3 | TRBD1 | once
TGTGCCAGCAGTGTAGGGGGCGGCTCCTACGAGCAGTACTTC | CASSVGGGSYEQYF | TRBJ2-7 | TRBV11-2 | TRBD1 | once
TGTGCCAGCAGTGACTTCAACACCGGGGAGCTGTTTTTT | CASSDFNTGELFF | TRBJ2-2 | TRBV6-1 | - | -
TGTGCCAGCAGGAGGACAGCCTCTGGAAACACCATATATTTT | CASRRTASGNTIYF | TRBJ1-3 | TRBV27 | - | few
TGTGCCAGCAGTTACACACCGAGCGGGGGGGGAGATACGCAGTATTTT | CASSYTPSGGGDTQYF | TRBJ2-3 | TRBV6-5 | TRBD2 | -
TGTGCCAGCAGCCCTCGGGACAGAACGAACACTGAAGCTTTCTTT | CASSPRDRTNTEAFF | TRBJ1-1 | TRBV14 | TRBD1 | -
TGTGCCAGCAGTTTATTGGCGGGATTGGGCCATGAGCAGTTCTTC | CASSLLAGLGHEQFF | TRBJ2-1 | TRBV27 | - | -
TGTGCCAGCAGTTGGACAGGTCACAATGAGCAGTTCTTC | CASSWTGHNEQFF | TRBJ2-1 | TRBV13 | TRBD1 | few
TGTGCCAGCAGTGAATGGAGGAACACTGAAGCTTTCTTT | CASSEWRNTEAFF | TRBJ1-1 | TRBV6-1 | - | -
TGTGCCAGCAGTGAATGGGGCAGGGACACTGAAGCTTTCTTT | CASSEWGRDTEAFF | TRBJ1-1 | TRBV6-1 | - | -
TGTGCCAGCAGCGTAGCGCCGGGGTCAACAGGGGGTGGTGAAAAACTGTTTTTT | CASSVAPGSTGGGEKLFF | TRBJ1-4 | TRBV9 | TRBD1 | once
TGTGCCATCAGTGAGGGGGACAGGGAGGATGGCTACACCTTC | CAISEGDREDGYTF | TRBJ1-2 | TRBV10-3 | TRBD1 | -
TGTGCCAGCAGTGATAAAGCGGGCTACGAGCAGTACTTC | CASSDKAGYEQYF | TRBJ2-7 | TRBV6-4 | - | -
TGTGCCAGCAGCTTGAGAGACAGCTACGAGCAGTACTTC | CASSLRDSYEQYF | TRBJ2-7 | TRBV5-4 | - | -
TGTGCCAGCAGTTTACAGGGGTTGGGGACGAACACTGAAGCTTTCTTT | CASSLQGLGTNTEAFF | TRBJ1-1 | TRBV27 | - | -
TGTGCCAGCAGCCGGGGAACGACAGGGGGAGACACCGGGGAGCTGTTTTTT | CASSRGTTGGDTGELFF | TRBJ2-2 | TRBV7-8 | TRBD1 | -
TGCGCCAGCAGCTTTAATCGGGGAGAGACCCAGTACTTC | CASSFNRGETQYF | TRBJ2-5 | TRBV5-1 | - | -
TGTGCCACCAGCAGAGATCGAGGTCCGAGAAACTACGAGCAGTACTTC | CATSRDRGPRNYEQYF | TRBJ2-7 | TRBV15 | - | -
TGTGCCAGTAGTCAGGACAGCTGGGGCAATCAGCCCCAGCATTTT | CASSQDSWGNQPQHF | TRBJ1-5 | TRBV19 | - | -
TGTGCCAGCAGTTTTAACAGCGGGCGCACAGATACGCAGTATTTT | CASSFNSGRTDTQYF | TRBJ2-3 | TRBV6-5 | - | -
TGTGCCAGCAGCGGGGCCTCGCCTGCGAACACCGGGGAGCTGTTTTTT | CASSGASPANTGELFF | TRBJ2-2 | TRBV21-1 | - | once
TGCGCCAGCAGCTTCACTAACTATGGCTACACCTTC | CASSFTNYGYTF | TRBJ1-2 | TRBV5-1 | - | -
TGTGCCTGGAGTGGGCAGGGGGCGAGCTATGGCTACACCTTC | CAWSGQGASYGYTF | TRBJ1-2 | TRBV30 | TRBD1 | -
TGTGCCAGTAGTATAGTAGGGACTCCCAACAATGAGCAGTTCTTC | CASSIVGTPNNEQFF | TRBJ2-1 | TRBV19 | - | -
TGTGCCAGCAGTGATAGGGGACAGGGGGCTCAGGAGCAGTACTTC | CASSDRGQGAQEQYF | TRBJ2-7 | TRBV2 | TRBD1 | few
TGCGCCAGCAGCATGGGACAGATTAATGAAAAACTGTTTTTT | CASSMGQINEKLFF | TRBJ1-4 | TRBV5-1 | TRBD1 | few
TGTGCTAGTGGTTTTACCCTGGACAGTCGCTCTGGAAACACCATATATTTT | CASGFTLDSRSGNTIYF | TRBJ1-3 | TRBV12-5 | - | few
TGTGCCAGCAGCTTAGAGCACAGGGCAACTAATGAAAAACTGTTTTTT | CASSLEHRATNEKLFF | TRBJ1-4 | TRBV7-8 | - | -
TGCGCCAGCAGCCAATTTAGGGCTAGCGGGGGCTACGAGCAGTACTTC | CASSQFRASGGYEQYF | TRBJ2-7 | TRBV4-1 | TRBD2 | -
TGTGCCAGCAGCGCAGGGCTTCACAACTCTGGGGCCAACGTCCTGACTTTC | CASSAGLHNSGANVLTF | TRBJ2-6 | TRBV9 | - | -
TGTGCCAGCTCACTACCAGGGGAAACTAATGAAAAACTGTTTTTT | CASSLPGETNEKLFF | TRBJ1-4 | TRBV18 | - | -
TGTGCCAGCAGTTACAAAGCGGGGGGGCCTAAATACGAGCAGTACTTC | CASSYKAGGPKYEQYF | TRBJ2-7 | TRBV6-6 | TRBD2 | few
TGCGCCAGCAGCCATAACAGGGCTCAAGAGACCCAGTACTTC | CASSHNRAQETQYF | TRBJ2-5 | TRBV5-1 | - | -
TGCAGCGTAGCCGGGACTAGCGGGAACACCGGGGAGCTGTTTTTT | CSVAGTSGNTGELFF | TRBJ2-2 | TRBV29-1 | TRBD2 | -
TGTGCCAGCAGCGTAGTTAGCGGAAGCACAGATACGCAGTATTTT | CASSVVSGSTDTQYF | TRBJ2-3 | TRBV9 | - | once
TGTGCCAGCAGCGTATACGGGTCGGAGACCCAGTACTTC | CASSVYGSETQYF | TRBJ2-5 | TRBV9 | - | -
TGCGCCAGCAGCTTGGCCGGACTAGCAAATGAGCAGTTCTTC | CASSLAGLANEQFF | TRBJ2-1 | TRBV5-1 | TRBD2 | -